This TCR beta chain was recovered during a study of cytomegalovirus exposure and HLA in healthy donors. Vbeta (60) and Jbeta (13) primers were used in the PCR. Only in-frame clones appear in the TCRdb table, and some are missing; sequencing was by immunoSEQ multiplex PCR. Among around 200,000 clones listed, about 80% were seen once. The CDR3 runs 12 residues. V lost 5 bases and J lost 5, with 9 bases in between. Germline-derived CDR1 and CDR2 are PRHDT and FYEKMQ (reference sequence). This receptor was obtained from a woman between 45 and 65 years old in good health and CMV-seropositive. The source material was PBMCs. The V and J genes are TRBV13 and TRBJ1-2, with D hard to call. This chain's CDR3 is CASSLGLYGYTF. CDR3 sequence (DNA): TGTGCCAGCAGCCTTGGACTGTATGGCTACACCTTC.